This T cell receptor beta chain was retrieved from a study of graft-versus-host responses after intestinal transplantation. There are 16 residues in the CDR3. Trimming shortened V by 3 bases and J by 1 base, and 15 bases separated the two germline ends. The germline gives CDR1 SGDLS, CDR2 YYNGEE. Details on this clone: Its cognate antigen is unknown.

Libraries were prepared by immunoSEQ multiplex PCR; TCRdb keeps only in-frame clonotypes and omits some of them. The sample has tens of thousands of clones; about 92% are singletons. This sample comprised unstimulated CD8+ T cells sorted from spleen or lymph node cells, obtained before intestinal transplant. The source is a human donor who received an intestinal transplant. This chain joins TRBV9 and TRBJ2-3; perhaps TRBD2 as D (6 bases). CDR3 region: CASSELANRGTDTQYF. The CDR3 DNA reads TGTGCCAGCAGCGAACTAGCAAACCGGGGCACAGATACGCAGTATTTT.